The T cell receptor beta chain under discussion was sequenced for a study of shared clonotypes between healthy human individuals. Whole-study results and caveats: Naive subsets generally exceeded memory subsets in estimated richness.

The length of the CDR3 is 13 residues. Germline loops: CDR1 MNHEY, CDR2 SMNVEV (reference sequence). Trimming removed 2 bases from V and 4 bases from J, with 5 bases in between. On this clone: As yet, its antigen is unknown. A read error may explain this, as a much larger clone is one base away. Other DNA sequences from this sample encode an identical CDR3 as well.

Donors were healthy HIV-negative adults without recent acute infections or vaccinations. Researchers partitioned CD4+ cells into CD45RA+ naive and CD45RA-negative memory subsets. Replicate PCRs run on sorted subsets employed approximately 0.2 ug DNA, 25,000 to 35,000 T cell genomes. Profiling relied on immunoSEQ multiplex PCR, and the TCRdb table lists in-frame clones only, not all of them. The sample contains 550,000 to 850,000 clones, about two thirds of which appear only once. Specimen: memory CD4+ T cells sorted from blood. The subset was: CD45RA-negative fraction. The V gene is TRBV27, the J gene TRBJ2-2; D gene unclear. The sequence was collected from a woman aged 25 to 39 in good health. CDR3 DNA: TGTGCCAGCAGTTTAGGGGTCACCGGGGAGCTGTTTTTT. This gives the protein CASSLGVTGELFF.